What follows are 18 T cell receptor beta chains derived from one specimen sequenced in a study of response to subunit inactivated influenza vaccine. Each CDR3 protein gets one entry after TCRdb re-called the RT-PCR reads with MiXCR. The repertoire holds some 850,000 distinct CDR3 sequences, with under 20% as singletons. The starting material was PBMCs from blood, obtained approximately 5 days after vaccination. Receptors were obtained from a man aged 45-65 years who received an inactivated influenza vaccine.

This clonotype was counted at least ten times. The chain employs TRBV7-9 and TRBJ2-3; D uncertain. Germline V gives CDR1 SEHNR, CDR2 FQNEAQ (reference sequence). This CDR3 region has 13 residues. The germline V and J ends were trimmed by 5 bases and 6 bases, with 12 bases remaining between them. The CDR3 protein is CASSRGNWDTQYF. CDR3 in DNA: TGTGCCAGCAGCCGTGGGAACTGGGATACGCAGTATTTT.

There are a few counts of this clonotype. This sequence joins TRBV15 and TRBJ2-7; 9 bases line up with TRBD2. The J segment lost 5 bases and the V segment lost 0 bases, leaving 8 bases of the junction unmatched. Germline assignment: CDR1 LNHNV and CDR2 YYDKDF (reference sequence). CDR3 size: 16 residues. The CDR3 sequence is CATSRDVGGRGDEQYF. In DNA form, the CDR3 reads TGTGCCACCAGCAGAGATGTTGGCGGGAGGGGGGACGAGCAGTACTTC.

This chain uses TRBV5-1 with TRBJ2-7; 10 nucleotides match TRBD2. This CDR3 spans 15 amino acids. Germline V gives CDR1 SGHRS, CDR2 YFSETQ. V was pared by 5 bases and J by 4 bases, with 9 bases of the junction left unmatched. The CDR3 is CASSSSGRAPYEQYF. CDR3 nucleotide sequence: TGCGCCAGCAGTTCTAGCGGGAGAGCCCCTTACGAGCAGTACTTC.

About this clonotype itself: One end of the junction fails to match germline, which may point to a read error. This chain links TRBV7-9 with TRBJ2-1; maybe TRBD1 (6 bases). Germline values: CDR1 SEHNR, CDR2 FQNEAQ (reference sequence). This CDR3 contains 16 residues. The CDR3 sequence: CASRLDRRGPYNEQFF. In DNA, the CDR3 is TGTGCCAGCAGATTAGACCGCAGGGGACCCTACAATGAGCAGTTCTTC.

This clonotype was seen more than once but under ten times. The chain carries TRBV4-3 and TRBJ1-1; D might be TRBD1 (5 bases). The CDR3 has 14 residues. Germline CDR1 is LGHNA and CDR2 is YSLEER. Trimming removed 1 base at V and 5 bases at J, with 11 bases between. The CDR3 nucleotides read TGCGCCAGCAGCCAAGTCACTCAGGGTACTGAAGCTTTCTTT. Protein sequence: CASSQVTQGTEAFF.

This clonotype was counted between two and nine times. The genes are TRBV29-1 and TRBJ1-4, with 7 bases aligning to TRBD1. This CDR3 has 11 residues. V lost 5 bases and J lost 8; bases outside the gene matches: 2. Per germline, CDR1 SQVTM and CDR2 ANQGSEA. CDR3 loop: CSVTDREKLFF. DNA for the CDR3: TGCAGCGTTACGGACAGGGAAAAACTGTTTTTT. Full variable domain (rest looked up from reference TRBV29-1 and TRBJ1-4): SAVISQKPSRDICQRGTSLTIQCQVDSQVTMMFWYRQQPGQSLTLIATANQGSEATYESGFVIDKFPISRPNLTFSTLTVSNMSPEDSSIYLCSVTDREKLFFGSGTQLSVL.

This clonotype was seen ten or more times. The chain has TRBV4-3 and TRBJ2-1, with TRBD1 as a possible D gene (7 bases). Germline V CDR1 and CDR2: LGHNA, YSLEER. With 6 bases removed from V and 7 bases from J, the gap between germline ends came to 22 bases. The CDR3 runs to 16 residues. As DNA, the CDR3 is TGCGCCAGCAGTCAGGGGGTAGGACTAACACTGAATGAGCAGTTCTTC. Translating gives CASSQGVGLTLNEQFF.

This sequence joins TRBV10-3 and TRBJ2-1, with a weak D call TRBD2 (6 bases). The CDR3 covers 16 residues. From germline, CDR1 is ENHRY and CDR2 SYGVKD. The V gene lost 0 bases and the J gene lost 2 bases, with 11 bases spanning the gap. Here the CDR3 reads CAISESRGPAYNEQFF. The CDR3 DNA reads as TGTGCCATCAGTGAGTCGCGGGGACCGGCCTACAATGAGCAGTTCTTC.

The rearrangement joins TRBV6-1 to TRBJ2-7, with TRBD1 matching over 9 bases. Germline CDR1 MNHNS, CDR2 SASEGT. V lost 5 bases and J lost 6; bases outside the gene matches: 8. The CDR3 loop spans 14 amino acids. CDR3 amino acids: CASSPRTGEGEQYF. The DNA of the CDR3 is TGTGCCAGCAGTCCTCGGACAGGGGAGGGCGAGCAGTACTTC.

The gene calls are TRBV20-1 and TRBJ2-5; tentative D call: TRBD1 (5 bases). Germline V gives CDR1 DFQATT, CDR2 SNEGSKA (reference sequence). The ends were cut back, 6 bases at V and 5 bases at J, with 25 bases in the middle. The length of the CDR3 is 16 residues. This CDR3 is CSARAPDKKGLETQYF. CDR3 sequence (DNA): TGCAGTGCCCGGGCCCCGGACAAAAAAGGTTTGGAGACCCAGTACTTC.

The J gene is TRBJ2-2, the V gene TRBV6-5, with D possibly matching TRBD2 (5 bases). Looked up from germline, CDR1 is MNHEY and CDR2 is SVGAGI. The length of the CDR3 is 15 residues. Trimming pared 2 bases from V and 5 bases from J, leaving 12 bases between. This CDR3 is CASSYGGLGTGELFF. The DNA for the CDR3 is TGTGCCAGCAGTTACGGAGGCCTAGGAACCGGGGAGCTGTTTTTT.

This sequence joins TRBV28 and TRBJ2-7, with D maybe TRBD1 (5 bases). Germline V gene sequence: CDR1 MDHEN, CDR2 SYDVKM. V was trimmed by 3 bases and J by 6 bases, leaving 15 bases between them. The CDR3 consists of 14 residues. Here the CDR3 DNA reads TGTGCCAGCAGTTTCCTCAGGGCCCCAGCCGAGCAGTACTTC. Encoded protein: CASSFLRAPAEQYF.

The chain recombines TRBV21-1 with TRBJ2-7; the D call in the table, TRBD1, was not verified against the DNA. TRBV21-1 represents a pseudogene. The length of the CDR3 is 15 residues. This CDR3 reads CASSKWGTGDGEQYF. CDR3 coding DNA: TGTGCCAGCAGCAAATGGGGGACAGGGGATGGCGAGCAGTACTTC.

This clonotype came up many times. The chain employs TRBV20-1 and TRBJ2-7; D call uncertain. CDR1 is DFQATT and CDR2 is SNEGSKA in the germline V gene (reference sequence). The CDR3 totals 12 residues. Trimming took 1 base from V and 3 from J, leaving 7 bases between them. CDR3: CSARVGRYEQYF. DNA for the CDR3: TGCAGTGCTAGAGTGGGCCGCTACGAGCAGTACTTC.

For the CDR3, the DNA is TGTGCCAGCAAGTTGGAGGAGACCCAGTACTTC. Residues: CASKLEETQYF. The V call is TRBV6-2 or TRBV6-3, the J call TRBJ2-5; D gene uncertain. CDR1 MNHEY and CDR2 SVGEGT come from the germline V gene. Trimming pared 7 bases from V and 5 bases from J, leaving 8 bases between. The CDR3 spans 11 residues.

This clonotype was seen more than once but under ten times. The chain carries TRBV7-2 and TRBJ2-2; D gene uncertain. The V end lost 5 bases, the J end lost 0 bases, and 7 bases lay between the germline ends. The CDR3 is 14 residues long. Germline loops: CDR1 SGHTA, CDR2 FQGNSA. CDR3 sequence reads: CASSTDTNTGELFF. CDR3 DNA: TGTGCCAGCAGCACAGACACGAACACCGGGGAGCTGTTTTTT.

This clonotype was picked up a small number of times. The J gene is TRBJ2-3, the V gene TRBV24-1, with D possibly TRBD2 on 6 matching bases. V lost 5 bases, J lost 2 bases, and 7 bases lay in between. The CDR3 loop spans 13 amino acids. Germline V gives CDR1 KGHDR, CDR2 SFDVKD. The CDR3, as DNA: TGTGCCACCAGTGGCGGGACCACAGATACGCAGTATTTT. Protein product: CATSGGTTDTQYF.

The chain is built from TRBV5-1 and TRBJ1-1; D unclear. Trimming took 0 bases from V and 9 from J, leaving 6 bases between them. The CDR3 runs 11 residues. Germline values: CDR1 SGHRS, CDR2 YFSETQ. The CDR3 nucleotides are TGCGCCAGCAGCTTGGATGGCCAAGCTTTCTTT. Amino acid sequence: CASSLDGQAFF.